These 2 T cell receptor beta chains originate from one sample sequenced in a study of graft-versus-host responses after intestinal transplantation. No antigen has been assigned to these receptors. Profiling relied on immunoSEQ multiplex PCR, and the TCRdb table lists in-frame clones only, not all of them. The sample shows over 75,000 clones, less than 95% of them seen only once. Specimen: unstimulated CD8+ T cells sorted from spleen or lymph node cells, collected before transplant. The source is a human donor who was the organ donor for an intestinal transplant.

V usage is TRBV6-1 and J usage is TRBJ2-7, with D perhaps matching TRBD2 (5 bases). Germline V lookup: CDR1 MNHNS, CDR2 SASEGT. Trimming removed 8 bases at V and 2 bases at J, with 10 bases between. CDR3 length equals 12 residues. The CDR3 loop is CASELGAYEQYF. CDR3 nucleotide sequence: TGTGCCAGCGAGCTCGGGGCCTACGAGCAGTACTTC.

The V and J genes are TRBV25-1 and TRBJ2-1, with 9 bases identical to TRBD2. The CDR3 totals 16 residues. V was clipped by 3 bases and J by 1 base; unmatched bases: 4. The germline V gene encodes CDR1 MGHDK and CDR2 SYGVNS. In nucleotides, the CDR3 is TGTGCCAGCAGTGACCTGGCGGGGGGGTCCTACAATGAGCAGTTCTTC. Encoded protein: CASSDLAGGSYNEQFF.